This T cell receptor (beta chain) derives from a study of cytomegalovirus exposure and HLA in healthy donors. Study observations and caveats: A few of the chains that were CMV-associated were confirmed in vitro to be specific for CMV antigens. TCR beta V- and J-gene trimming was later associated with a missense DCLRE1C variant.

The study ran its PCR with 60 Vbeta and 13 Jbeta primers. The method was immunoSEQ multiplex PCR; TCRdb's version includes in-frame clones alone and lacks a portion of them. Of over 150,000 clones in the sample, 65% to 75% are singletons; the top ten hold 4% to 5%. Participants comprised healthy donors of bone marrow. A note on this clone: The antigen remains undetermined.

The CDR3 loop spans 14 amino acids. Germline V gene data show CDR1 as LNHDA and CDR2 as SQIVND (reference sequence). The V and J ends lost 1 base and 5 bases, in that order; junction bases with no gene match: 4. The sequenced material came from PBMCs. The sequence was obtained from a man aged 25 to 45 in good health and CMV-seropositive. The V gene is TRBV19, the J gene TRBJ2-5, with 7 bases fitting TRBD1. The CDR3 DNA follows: TGTGCCAGTAGTATAGCAGGCAGGGGGGAGACCCAGTACTTC. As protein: CASSIAGRGETQYF.